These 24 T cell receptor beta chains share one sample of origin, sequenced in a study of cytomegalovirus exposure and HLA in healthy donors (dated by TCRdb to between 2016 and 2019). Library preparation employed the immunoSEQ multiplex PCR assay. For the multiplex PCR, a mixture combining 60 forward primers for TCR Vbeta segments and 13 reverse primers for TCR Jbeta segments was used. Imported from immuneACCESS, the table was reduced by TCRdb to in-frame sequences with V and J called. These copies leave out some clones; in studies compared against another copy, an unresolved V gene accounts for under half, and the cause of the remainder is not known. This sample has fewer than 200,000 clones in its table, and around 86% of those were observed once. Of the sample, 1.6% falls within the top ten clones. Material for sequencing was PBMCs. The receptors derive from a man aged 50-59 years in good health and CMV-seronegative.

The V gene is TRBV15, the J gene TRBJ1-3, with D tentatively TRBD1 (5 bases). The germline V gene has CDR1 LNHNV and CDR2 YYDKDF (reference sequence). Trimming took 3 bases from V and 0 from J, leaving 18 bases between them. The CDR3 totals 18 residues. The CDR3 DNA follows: TGTGCCACCAGCAGGATTCCTAGACAGAGCCGCTCTGGAAACACCATATATTTT. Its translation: CATSRIPRQSRSGNTIYF.

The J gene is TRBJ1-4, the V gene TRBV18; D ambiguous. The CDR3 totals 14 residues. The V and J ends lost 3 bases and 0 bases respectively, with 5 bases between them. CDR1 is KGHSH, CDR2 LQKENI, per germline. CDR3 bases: TGTGCCAGCTCACCTGGCACAACTAATGAAAAACTGTTTTTT. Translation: CASSPGTTNEKLFF. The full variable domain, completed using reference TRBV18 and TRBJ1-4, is NAGVMQNPRHLVRRRGQEARLRCSPMKGHSHVYWYRQLPEEGLKFMVYLQKENIIDESGMPKERFSAEFPKEGPSILRIQQVVRGDSAAYFCASSPGTTNEKLFFGSGTQLSVL.

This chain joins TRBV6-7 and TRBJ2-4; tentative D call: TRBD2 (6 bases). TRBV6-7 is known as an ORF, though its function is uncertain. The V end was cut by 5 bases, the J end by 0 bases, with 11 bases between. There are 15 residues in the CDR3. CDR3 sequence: CASSPPGGAKNIQYF. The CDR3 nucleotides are TGTGCCAGCAGTCCCCCCGGGGGAGCCAAAAACATTCAGTACTTC.

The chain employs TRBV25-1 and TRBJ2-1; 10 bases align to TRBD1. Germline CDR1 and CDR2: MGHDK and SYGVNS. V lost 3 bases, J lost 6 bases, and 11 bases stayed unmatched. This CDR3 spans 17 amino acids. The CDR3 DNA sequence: TGTGCCAGCAGTGAGAATTTTGGGACAGGGGAGGGCAATGAGCAGTTCTTC. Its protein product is CASSENFGTGEGNEQFF.

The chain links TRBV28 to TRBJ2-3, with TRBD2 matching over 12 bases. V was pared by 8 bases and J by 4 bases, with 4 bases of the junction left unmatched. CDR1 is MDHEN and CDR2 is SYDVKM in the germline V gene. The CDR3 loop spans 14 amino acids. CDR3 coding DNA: TGTGCCAGCCGACTAGCGGGAGAGTCAGATACGCAGTATTTT. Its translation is CASRLAGESDTQYF.

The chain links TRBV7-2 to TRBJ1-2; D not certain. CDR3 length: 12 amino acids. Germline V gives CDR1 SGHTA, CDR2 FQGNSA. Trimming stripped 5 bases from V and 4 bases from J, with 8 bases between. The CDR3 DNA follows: TGTGCCAGCAGCCCCCGGTCCTATGGCTACACCTTC. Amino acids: CASSPRSYGYTF.

CDR3 sequence reads: CASSSGTGHTQYF. In nucleotides, the CDR3 is TGTGCCAGTAGTAGCGGGACAGGACATACGCAGTATTTT. This chain uses TRBV19 with TRBJ2-3; TRBD1 aligns across 8 bases. The CDR3 has 13 amino acids. After removal of 4 bases from V and 7 bases from J, the junction contained 4 bases not matched to a gene. Germline-derived CDR1 and CDR2 are LNHDA and SQIVND (reference sequence).

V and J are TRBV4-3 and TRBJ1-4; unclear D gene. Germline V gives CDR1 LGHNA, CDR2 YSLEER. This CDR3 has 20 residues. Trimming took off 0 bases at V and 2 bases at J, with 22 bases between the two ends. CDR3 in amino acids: CASSQDFYGVSSATNEKLFF. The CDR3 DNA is TGCGCCAGCAGCCAAGATTTTTACGGGGTTTCGAGCGCGACTAATGAAAAACTGTTTTTT.

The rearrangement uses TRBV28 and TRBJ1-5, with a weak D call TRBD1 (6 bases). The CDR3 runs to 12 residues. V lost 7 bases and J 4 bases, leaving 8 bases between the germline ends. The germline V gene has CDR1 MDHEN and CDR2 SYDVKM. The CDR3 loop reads CASKGGNQPQHF. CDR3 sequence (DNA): TGTGCCAGCAAGGGGGGGAATCAGCCCCAGCATTTT.

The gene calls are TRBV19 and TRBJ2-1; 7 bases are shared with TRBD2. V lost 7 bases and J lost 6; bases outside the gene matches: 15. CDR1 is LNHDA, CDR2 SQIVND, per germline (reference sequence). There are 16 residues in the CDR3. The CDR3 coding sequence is TGTGCCAGTACCCAGTGGGGGGGACCGGACCCCAATGAGCAGTTCTTC. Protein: CASTQWGGPDPNEQFF. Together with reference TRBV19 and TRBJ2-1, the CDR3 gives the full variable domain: DGGITQSPKYLFRKEGQNVTLSCEQNLNHDAMYWYRQDPGQGLRLIYYSQIVNDFQKGDIAEGYSVSREKKESFPLTVTSAQKNPTAFYLCASTQWGGPDPNEQFFGPGTRLTVL.

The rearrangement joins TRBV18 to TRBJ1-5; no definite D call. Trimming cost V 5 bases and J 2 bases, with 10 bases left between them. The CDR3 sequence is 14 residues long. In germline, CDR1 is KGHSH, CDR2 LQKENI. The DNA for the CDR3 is TGTGCCAGCTCAATCGACCGGGGCAATCAGCCCCAGCATTTT. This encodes CASSIDRGNQPQHF.

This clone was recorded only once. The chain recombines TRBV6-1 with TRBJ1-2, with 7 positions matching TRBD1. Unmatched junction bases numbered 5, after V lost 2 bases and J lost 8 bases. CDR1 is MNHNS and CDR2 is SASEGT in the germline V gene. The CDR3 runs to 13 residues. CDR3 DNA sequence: TGTGCCAGCAGTGAACAGGGGGGAGTCGGCTACACCTTC. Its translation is CASSEQGGVGYTF.

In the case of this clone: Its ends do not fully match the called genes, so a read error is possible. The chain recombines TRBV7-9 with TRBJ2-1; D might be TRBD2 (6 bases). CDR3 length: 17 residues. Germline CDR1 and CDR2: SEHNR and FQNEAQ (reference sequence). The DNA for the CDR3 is TGTTCCAGCAGCATAAGATATAGCGGACTGGGGTACAATGAGCAGTTCTTC. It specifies CSSSIRYSGLGYNEQFF.

The CDR3 loop reads CASSEGGTGLNQPQHF. CDR3 in DNA: TGTGCCAGCAGTGAAGGGGGGACAGGCCTCAATCAGCCCCAGCATTTT. The chain joins TRBV2 to TRBJ1-5; 8 bases match TRBD1. The junction had 5 bases not matched to a gene; V was cut back by 1 base and J by 3 bases. Germline-derived CDR1 and CDR2 are SNHLY and FYNNEI. CDR3 size: 16 residues.

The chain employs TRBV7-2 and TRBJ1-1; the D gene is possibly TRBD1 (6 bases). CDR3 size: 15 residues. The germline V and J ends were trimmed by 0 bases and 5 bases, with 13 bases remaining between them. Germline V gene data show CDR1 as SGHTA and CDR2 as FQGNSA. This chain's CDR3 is CASSLAGGARTEAFF. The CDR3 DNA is TGTGCCAGCAGCTTAGCTGGGGGCGCTAGGACTGAAGCTTTCTTT.

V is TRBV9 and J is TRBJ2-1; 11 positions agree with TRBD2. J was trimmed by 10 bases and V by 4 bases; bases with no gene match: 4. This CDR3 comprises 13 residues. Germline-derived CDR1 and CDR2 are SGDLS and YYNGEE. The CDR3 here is CASSFRTSGEQFF. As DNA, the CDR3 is TGTGCCAGCAGCTTTCGGACTAGCGGGGAGCAGTTCTTC.

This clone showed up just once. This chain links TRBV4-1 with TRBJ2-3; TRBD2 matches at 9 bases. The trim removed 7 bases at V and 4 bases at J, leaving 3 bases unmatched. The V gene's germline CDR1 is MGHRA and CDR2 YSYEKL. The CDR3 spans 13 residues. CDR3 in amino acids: CASKRGAADTQYF. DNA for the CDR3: TGCGCCAGCAAGCGGGGGGCGGCAGATACGCAGTATTTT.

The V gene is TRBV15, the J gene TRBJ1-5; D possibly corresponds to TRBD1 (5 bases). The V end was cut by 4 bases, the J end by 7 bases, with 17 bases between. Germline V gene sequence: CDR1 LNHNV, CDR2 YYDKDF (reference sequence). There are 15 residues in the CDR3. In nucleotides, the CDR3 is TGTGCCACCAGCACCCATGCCGGAGGGGAGCAGCCCCAGCATTTT. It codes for CATSTHAGGEQPQHF.

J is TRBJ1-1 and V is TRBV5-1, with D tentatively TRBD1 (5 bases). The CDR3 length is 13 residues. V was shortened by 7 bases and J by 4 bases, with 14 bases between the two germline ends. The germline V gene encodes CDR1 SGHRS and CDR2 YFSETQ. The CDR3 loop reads CASSTRGGTEAFF. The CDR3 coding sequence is TGCGCCAGCTCTACTCGGGGGGGCACTGAAGCTTTCTTT.

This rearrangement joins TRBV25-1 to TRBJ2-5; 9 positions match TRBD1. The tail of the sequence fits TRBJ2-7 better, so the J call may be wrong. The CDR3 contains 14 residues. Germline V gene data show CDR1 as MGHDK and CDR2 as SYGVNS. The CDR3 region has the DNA TGTGCCAGCAGTAGCGGACAGGGGTCCTACGAGCAGTACTTC. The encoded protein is CASSSGQGSYEQYF.

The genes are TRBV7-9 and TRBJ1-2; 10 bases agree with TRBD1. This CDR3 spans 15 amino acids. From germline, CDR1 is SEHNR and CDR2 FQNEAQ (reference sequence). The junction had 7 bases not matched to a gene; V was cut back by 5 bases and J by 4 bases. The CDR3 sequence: CASSPAGTGVYGYTF. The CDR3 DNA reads TGTGCCAGCAGCCCCGCCGGGACAGGGGTCTATGGCTACACCTTC. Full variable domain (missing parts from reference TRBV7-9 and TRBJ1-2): DTGVSQNPRHKITKRGQNVTFRCDPISEHNRLYWYRQTLGQGPEFLTYFQNEAQLEKSRLLSDRFSAERPKGSFSTLEIQRTEQGDSAMYLCASSPAGTGVYGYTFGSGTRLTVV.

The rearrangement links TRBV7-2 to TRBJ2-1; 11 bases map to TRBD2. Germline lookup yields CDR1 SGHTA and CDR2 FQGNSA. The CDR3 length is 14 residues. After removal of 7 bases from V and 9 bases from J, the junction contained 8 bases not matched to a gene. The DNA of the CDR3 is TGTGCCAGCATCGTAGCGGGAGGGCGAAGTGAGCAGTTCTTC. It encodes CASIVAGGRSEQFF. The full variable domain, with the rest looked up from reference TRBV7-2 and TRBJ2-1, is GAGVSQSPSNKVTEKGKDVELRCDPISGHTALYWYRQSLGQGLEFLIYFQGNSAPDKSGLPSDRFSAERTGGSVSTLTIQRTQQEDSAVYLCASIVAGGRSEQFFGPGTRLTVL.

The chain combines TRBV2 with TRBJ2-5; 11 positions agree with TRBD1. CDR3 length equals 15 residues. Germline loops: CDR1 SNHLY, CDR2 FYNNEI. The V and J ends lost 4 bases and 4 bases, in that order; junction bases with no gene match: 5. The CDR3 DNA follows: TGTGCCAGCAGTGGGACAGGGGGCAGATCAGAGACCCAGTACTTC. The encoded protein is CASSGTGGRSETQYF.

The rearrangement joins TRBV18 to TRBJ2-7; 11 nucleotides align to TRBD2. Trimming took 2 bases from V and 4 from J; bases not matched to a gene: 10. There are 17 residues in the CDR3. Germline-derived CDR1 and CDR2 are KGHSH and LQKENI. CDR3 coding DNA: TGTGCCAGCTCACCAACCCCTGGGACTAGCGGAACTTACGAGCAGTACTTC. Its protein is CASSPTPGTSGTYEQYF.